A selection of T cell receptor beta chains follows, all from one sample in a study of CXCR3-negative and CXCR3-positive naive CD8 T cells. TCRdb reprocessed the 5' RACE reads and stores each CDR3 protein as one record, lacking DNA. The repertoire table contains some 150,000 distinct CDR3 sequences. The material sequenced was naive CXCR3+ CD8+ T cells from blood. Receptors were obtained from a human donor in good health. Some clones in this sample may be carry-over from other donors' samples. The CDR3 runs from the conserved cysteine through the conserved F or W.

>TRBJ1-1|TRBV28
CASSLASGGAEAFF
>TRBJ2-2|TRBV7-9
CASSRPGPYTGELFF
>TRBJ2-3|TRBV28
CASSWTGRTDTQYF
>TRBJ2-1|TRBV20-1
CSARDPLSGGYNNEQFF
>TRBJ1-5|TRBV28
CASSRLTGAEVVGDQPQHF
>TRBJ1-4|TRBV20-1
CSARVLGTGGSTNEKLFF
>TRBJ2-7|TRBV4-2
CASSQGVGQGGYEQYF
>TRBJ2-5|TRBV5-1
CASTALYRSGFGQETQYF
>TRBJ2-1|TRBV28
CASSFSSGGVNEQFF
>TRBJ2-5|TRBV28
CAIMRAYQETQYF
>TRBJ2-1|TRBV13
CASSSTSGSGSGEQFF
>TRBJ2-5|TRBV13
CASSLEGQGGETQYF
>TRBJ2-1|TRBV13
CASSSRDRGQNEQFF
>TRBJ2-7|TRBV5-1
CASSLKWGQTGEQYF
>TRBJ2-2|TRBV27
CASSLPASNTGELFF
>TRBJ2-7|TRBV15
CATKDWDGAYEQYF
>TRBJ1-4|TRBV7-9
CASSSTPTNEKLFF